Listed below are T cell receptor beta chains from one sample, sequenced in a study of identical twins. TCRdb re-analysed the 5' RACE reads in MiXCR, keeping a single row per CDR3 protein. Here the sample spans 300,000 to 400,000 distinct CDR3 sequences, around 12% being singletons. This sample was also put to use in a study of yellow fever vaccine responses in identical twins.

The specimen sequenced was CD8+ T cells sorted from blood. The source of these receptors is a young woman in good health. The CDR3 runs from the conserved cysteine through the conserved F or W. Each record gives: CDR3 protein, CDR3 DNA, V gene, D gene, J gene, clone size. A D gene is named only where the DNA matches it firmly. Some rows mark clone size as missing; the rest say once, few, many or name a class of expanded clone.

cdr3_aa: CASSSLNERDTQYF; cdr3_nt: TGTGCCAGCAGCTCCTTGAATGAAAGAGATACGCAGTATTTT; v_call: TRBV7-9; d_call: -; j_call: TRBJ2-3; clone_size: -
cdr3_aa: CSAISGGLINYGYTF; cdr3_nt: TGCAGTGCTATCTCTGGTGGACTAATAAACTATGGCTACACCTTC; v_call: TRBV20-1; d_call: -; j_call: TRBJ1-2; clone_size: many
cdr3_aa: CASSLWQGAGETQYF; cdr3_nt: TGTGCCAGCAGTTTGTGGCAGGGGGCCGGGGAGACCCAGTACTTC; v_call: TRBV12-3/TRBV12-4; d_call: TRBD1; j_call: TRBJ2-5; clone_size: many
cdr3_aa: CASSQLWGTYYYPETQYF; cdr3_nt: TGTGCCAGCAGCCAGCTCTGGGGGACTTACTACTACCCAGAGACCCAGTACTTC; v_call: TRBV4-2; d_call: -; j_call: TRBJ2-5; clone_size: once
cdr3_aa: CASSLTGQNYEQYF; cdr3_nt: TGTGCCAGCAGCTTAACAGGGCAGAACTACGAGCAGTACTTC; v_call: TRBV7-8; d_call: -; j_call: TRBJ2-7; clone_size: few
cdr3_aa: CAMASGTGGYEQYF; cdr3_nt: TGTGCCATGGCTTCCGGCACAGGGGGCTACGAGCAGTACTTC; v_call: TRBV6-1; d_call: TRBD1; j_call: TRBJ2-7; clone_size: -
cdr3_aa: CASSLFRHIFAEAFF; cdr3_nt: TGCGCCAGCAGCTTGTTTCGACACATATTCGCTGAAGCTTTCTTT; v_call: TRBV5-1; d_call: -; j_call: TRBJ1-1; clone_size: few
cdr3_aa: CASSTSGRFNEQFF; cdr3_nt: TGTGCCAGCAGCACTAGCGGGAGGTTCAATGAGCAGTTCTTC; v_call: TRBV2; d_call: TRBD2; j_call: TRBJ2-1; clone_size: few
cdr3_aa: CASSATGTVEQFF; cdr3_nt: TGTGCCAGCAGCGCCACCGGGACAGTCGAGCAGTTCTTC; v_call: TRBV5-6; d_call: TRBD1; j_call: TRBJ2-1; clone_size: -
cdr3_aa: CASDSEGSPYEQYF; cdr3_nt: TGTGCTAGTGACTCGGAGGGGTCCCCCTACGAGCAGTACTTC; v_call: TRBV12-5; d_call: -; j_call: TRBJ2-7; clone_size: few
cdr3_aa: CASSLLTGGSQETQYF; cdr3_nt: TGTGCCAGCAGTTTATTAACCGGGGGCAGCCAAGAGACCCAGTACTTC; v_call: TRBV28; d_call: -; j_call: TRBJ2-5; clone_size: few
cdr3_aa: CASSLVVGGSYNEQFF; cdr3_nt: TGTGCCAGCAGCTTAGTCGTGGGGGGTTCCTACAATGAGCAGTTCTTC; v_call: TRBV11-3; d_call: -; j_call: TRBJ2-1; clone_size: few
cdr3_aa: CSVWVYQPQHF; cdr3_nt: TGCAGCGTTTGGGTATATCAGCCCCAGCATTTT; v_call: TRBV29-1; d_call: -; j_call: TRBJ1-5; clone_size: -
cdr3_aa: CASSPADRGEGGYTF; cdr3_nt: TGTGCCAGCAGTCCCGCCGACAGGGGTGAGGGTGGCTACACCTTC; v_call: TRBV27; d_call: TRBD1; j_call: TRBJ1-2; clone_size: few
cdr3_aa: CASSFQGSYGYTF; cdr3_nt: TGTGCCAGCAGCTTTCAGGGGTCCTATGGCTACACCTTC; v_call: TRBV13; d_call: -; j_call: TRBJ1-2; clone_size: -
cdr3_aa: CSARVWPELNTEAFF; cdr3_nt: TGCAGTGCTAGAGTTTGGCCAGAATTGAACACTGAAGCTTTCTTT; v_call: TRBV20-1; d_call: -; j_call: TRBJ1-1; clone_size: many
cdr3_aa: CASSDLEETQYF; cdr3_nt: TGTGCCAGCAGCGATTTAGAAGAGACCCAGTACTTC; v_call: TRBV9; d_call: -; j_call: TRBJ2-5; clone_size: few
cdr3_aa: CASNNRLQEMNTEAFF; cdr3_nt: TGCGCCAGCAACAACCGGTTGCAGGAGATGAACACTGAAGCTTTCTTT; v_call: TRBV4-1; d_call: -; j_call: TRBJ1-1; clone_size: few
cdr3_aa: CASSHRLAGYNEQFF; cdr3_nt: TGCGCCAGCAGCCACCGACTAGCGGGGTACAATGAGCAGTTCTTC; v_call: TRBV4-1; d_call: TRBD2; j_call: TRBJ2-1; clone_size: few
cdr3_aa: CASSYSHRGSYNEQFF; cdr3_nt: TGTGCCAGCAGTTACTCGCACAGGGGTTCCTACAATGAGCAGTTCTTC; v_call: TRBV6-5; d_call: TRBD1; j_call: TRBJ2-1; clone_size: -
cdr3_aa: CAIKFGQYQETQYF; cdr3_nt: TGTGCCATCAAATTCGGGCAGTACCAAGAGACCCAGTACTTC; v_call: TRBV2; d_call: -; j_call: TRBJ2-5; clone_size: few
cdr3_aa: CASSQDRIKAVAFF; cdr3_nt: TGCGCCAGCAGCCAAGATCGGATTAAGGCCGTGGCTTTCTTT; v_call: TRBV4-1; d_call: -; j_call: TRBJ1-1; clone_size: -
cdr3_aa: CASSEFGLVSYEQYF; cdr3_nt: TGTGCCAGCAGTGAATTTGGACTTGTCTCCTACGAGCAGTACTTC; v_call: TRBV6-1; d_call: -; j_call: TRBJ2-7; clone_size: few
cdr3_aa: CSARVTYGRARYETQYF; cdr3_nt: TGCAGTGCTAGAGTCACTTACGGGAGGGCCAGATACGAGACCCAGTACTTC; v_call: TRBV20-1; d_call: TRBD2; j_call: TRBJ2-5; clone_size: -
cdr3_aa: CSTLQGNEQFF; cdr3_nt: TGCAGCACCCTACAAGGCAATGAGCAGTTCTTC; v_call: TRBV29-1; d_call: -; j_call: TRBJ2-1; clone_size: many
cdr3_aa: CASSRAGRSTDTQYF; cdr3_nt: TGCGCCAGCAGCCGAGCGGGGCGAAGCACAGATACGCAGTATTTT; v_call: TRBV10-2; d_call: TRBD2; j_call: TRBJ2-3; clone_size: few
cdr3_aa: CASSQATGQGYGYTF; cdr3_nt: TGTGCCAGCAGCCAAGCCACAGGGCAGGGCTATGGCTACACCTTC; v_call: TRBV3-1; d_call: -; j_call: TRBJ1-2; clone_size: -
cdr3_aa: CASSNERGVYNEQFF; cdr3_nt: TGCGCCAGCAGCAACGAGCGGGGGGTTTACAATGAGCAGTTCTTC; v_call: TRBV4-1; d_call: TRBD2; j_call: TRBJ2-1; clone_size: many
cdr3_aa: CASSYLPVANEKLFF; cdr3_nt: TGTGCCAGCAGTTACTTGCCGGTGGCTAATGAAAAACTGTTTTTT; v_call: TRBV27; d_call: -; j_call: TRBJ1-4; clone_size: -
cdr3_aa: CASGHDASAGELFF; cdr3_nt: TGTGCCAGCGGCCATGACGCGAGCGCCGGGGAGCTGTTTTTT; v_call: TRBV13; d_call: -; j_call: TRBJ2-2; clone_size: few
cdr3_aa: CATSRDRGGVSEQYF; cdr3_nt: TGTGCCACCAGCAGAGATCGCGGCGGTGTCAGCGAGCAGTACTTC; v_call: TRBV15; d_call: -; j_call: TRBJ2-7; clone_size: -
cdr3_aa: CSAFLTGTSGGLQETQYF; cdr3_nt: TGCAGTGCCTTCTTAACCGGGACTAGCGGAGGGCTACAAGAGACCCAGTACTTC; v_call: TRBV20-1; d_call: TRBD2; j_call: TRBJ2-5; clone_size: many
cdr3_aa: CASSYGLAGADTQYF; cdr3_nt: TGTGCCAGCAGTTACGGCCTAGCGGGTGCAGATACGCAGTATTTT; v_call: TRBV12-3/TRBV12-4; d_call: TRBD2; j_call: TRBJ2-3; clone_size: few
cdr3_aa: CASSEWGYGTEAFF; cdr3_nt: TGTGCCAGCAGTGAATGGGGGTATGGCACTGAAGCTTTCTTT; v_call: TRBV25-1; d_call: -; j_call: TRBJ1-1; clone_size: few
cdr3_aa: CASSQDSTGAYEQYF; cdr3_nt: TGCGCCAGCAGCCAAGACTCGACTGGGGCCTACGAGCAGTACTTC; v_call: TRBV4-1; d_call: -; j_call: TRBJ2-7; clone_size: -
cdr3_aa: CSVEQDGETQYF; cdr3_nt: TGCAGCGTTGAACAGGACGGGGAGACCCAGTACTTC; v_call: TRBV29-1; d_call: -; j_call: TRBJ2-5; clone_size: many
cdr3_aa: CAGQSNTEAFF; cdr3_nt: TGTGCCGGGCAGAGCAACACTGAAGCTTTCTTT; v_call: TRBV28; d_call: -; j_call: TRBJ1-1; clone_size: many
cdr3_aa: CASSQDSGGGAWGNEQFF; cdr3_nt: TGTGCCAGCAGCCAAGATAGCGGGGGAGGGGCTTGGGGCAATGAGCAGTTCTTC; v_call: TRBV3-1; d_call: TRBD2; j_call: TRBJ2-1; clone_size: few
cdr3_aa: CSARGPRISEGTDTQYF; cdr3_nt: TGCAGTGCTAGAGGACCCCGGATTAGTGAAGGCACAGATACGCAGTATTTT; v_call: TRBV20-1; d_call: -; j_call: TRBJ2-3; clone_size: many
cdr3_aa: CASSPQGYSSYEQYF; cdr3_nt: TGTGCCAGCAGCCCCCAGGGGTACAGCTCCTACGAGCAGTACTTC; v_call: TRBV7-9; d_call: -; j_call: TRBJ2-7; clone_size: few
cdr3_aa: CATSDPSPRDRGIDYEQYF; cdr3_nt: TGTGCCACCAGTGATCCCAGTCCCCGAGACAGGGGCATAGACTACGAGCAGTACTTC; v_call: TRBV24-1; d_call: TRBD1; j_call: TRBJ2-7; clone_size: -
cdr3_aa: CASSQIAGGTQETQYF; cdr3_nt: TGCGCCAGCAGCCAAATAGCGGGAGGCACTCAAGAGACCCAGTACTTC; v_call: TRBV5-1; d_call: TRBD2; j_call: TRBJ2-5; clone_size: many
cdr3_aa: CASSQSPVANTGELFF; cdr3_nt: TGTGCCAGCAGCCAATCCCCCGTAGCGAACACCGGGGAGCTGTTTTTT; v_call: TRBV9; d_call: -; j_call: TRBJ2-2; clone_size: few
cdr3_aa: CSGFRVEDGYTF; cdr3_nt: TGCAGCGGATTCAGGGTGGAGGATGGCTACACCTTC; v_call: TRBV29-1; d_call: -; j_call: TRBJ1-2; clone_size: few
cdr3_aa: CATRTGGYQPQHF; cdr3_nt: TGTGCCACCAGGACAGGGGGCTATCAGCCCCAGCATTTT; v_call: TRBV19; d_call: TRBD1; j_call: TRBJ1-5; clone_size: -
cdr3_aa: CSASSGGNEQFF; cdr3_nt: TGCAGTGCTTCCTCGGGAGGCAATGAGCAGTTCTTC; v_call: TRBV20-1; d_call: TRBD2; j_call: TRBJ2-1; clone_size: -
cdr3_aa: CASIGVAYEQYF; cdr3_nt: TGTGCCAGCATTGGCGTCGCCTACGAGCAGTACTTC; v_call: TRBV2; d_call: -; j_call: TRBJ2-7; clone_size: -
cdr3_aa: CATRDRGSGTEAFF; cdr3_nt: TGCGCCACACGGGACAGGGGGTCTGGCACTGAAGCTTTCTTT; v_call: TRBV10-2; d_call: TRBD1; j_call: TRBJ1-1; clone_size: many
cdr3_aa: CASSELNTGPGYNEQFF; cdr3_nt: TGTGCCAGCAGTGAACTCAACACAGGGCCCGGGTACAATGAGCAGTTCTTC; v_call: TRBV25-1; d_call: -; j_call: TRBJ2-1; clone_size: -
cdr3_aa: CASSFVAASQETQYF; cdr3_nt: TGTGCCAGCAGTTTTGTAGCGGCCTCCCAAGAGACCCAGTACTTC; v_call: TRBV7-6; d_call: -; j_call: TRBJ2-5; clone_size: few
cdr3_aa: CASSQEWTGNNYEQFF; cdr3_nt: TGTGCCAGCAGCCAAGAGTGGACAGGGAATAACTATGAGCAGTTCTTC; v_call: TRBV3-1; d_call: TRBD1; j_call: TRBJ2-1; clone_size: few
cdr3_aa: CASQIRGYTGELFF; cdr3_nt: TGTGCCAGCCAAATTCGGGGGTACACCGGGGAGCTGTTTTTT; v_call: TRBV27; d_call: -; j_call: TRBJ2-2; clone_size: few
cdr3_aa: CASEASTEAFF; cdr3_nt: TGTGCCAGCGAGGCGTCTACTGAAGCTTTCTTT; v_call: TRBV7-9; d_call: -; j_call: TRBJ1-1; clone_size: -
cdr3_aa: CAISESKLGLDSYNEQFF; cdr3_nt: TGTGCCATCAGTGAGTCAAAGTTGGGACTAGACTCCTACAATGAGCAGTTCTTC; v_call: TRBV10-3; d_call: TRBD2; j_call: TRBJ2-1; clone_size: few